The 11 T cell receptor beta chains given below trace back to one sample, sequenced in a study of T cell responses to AZD1222 COVID-19 vaccine. Generated by immunoSEQ multiplex PCR, the TCRdb table keeps only in-frame clones and is missing some. The table lists approximately 110,000 clones, 90% to 95% of them singletons, with 6% to 8% in the top ten. Sample: peripheral blood, taken on day 0 of AZD1222 vaccination. The receptors shown here come from an adult in good health.

The V and J genes are TRBV5-1 and TRBJ2-3; 10 positions agree with TRBD1. The J segment lost 1 base and the V segment lost 4 bases, leaving 6 bases of the junction unmatched. This CDR3 is built from 16 residues. Germline-derived CDR1 and CDR2 are SGHRS and YFSETQ. The CDR3 sequence: CASSAMTGGGTDTQYF. The CDR3 DNA follows: TGCGCCAGCAGCGCCATGACAGGGGGCGGCACAGATACGCAGTATTTT.

The V call is TRBV5-6, the J call TRBJ2-5; 9 nucleotides line up with TRBD2. The germline V gene has CDR1 SGHDT and CDR2 YYEEEE. The CDR3 has 16 residues. V lost 0 bases and J lost 3; bases outside the gene matches: 6. CDR3 sequence: CASSLEWLAGKETQYF. Written as DNA, the CDR3 is TGTGCCAGCAGCTTGGAGTGGCTAGCGGGAAAAGAGACCCAGTACTTC. Looking up the rest from reference TRBV5-6 and TRBJ2-5 gives the full variable domain: DAGVTQSPTHLIKTRGQQVTLRCSPKSGHDTVSWYQQALGQGPQFIFQYYEEEERQRGNFPDRFSGHQFPNYSSELNVNALLLGDSALYLCASSLEWLAGKETQYFGPGTRLLVL.

The rearrangement uses TRBV3-1 (or the pseudogene TRBV3-2) and TRBJ1-4; D is uncertain. CDR1 and CDR2 (germline): LGHDT, YNNKEL (reference sequence). The CDR3 covers 12 residues. Trimming took 4 bases from V and 11 from J, leaving 11 bases between them. CDR3 residues: CASSPGSEKLFF. The DNA of the CDR3 is TGTGCCAGCAGCCCCGGGTCGGAGAAACTGTTTTTT.

The chain joins TRBV10-3 to TRBJ1-3; D remains ambiguous. Germline lookup yields CDR1 ENHRY and CDR2 SYGVKD. V was clipped by 11 bases and J by 0 bases, with 8 bases between them. This CDR3 has 12 residues. CDR3: CASHLSGNTIYF. The CDR3 DNA reads TGTGCCTCACATCTCTCTGGAAACACCATATATTTT.

This clone was seen once. The chain couples TRBV30 to TRBJ1-5; TRBD1 might be the D (6 bases). The CDR3 is 14 amino acids. V gave up 0 bases and J gave up 10 bases, with 16 bases separating them. Germline CDR1 is GTSNPN and CDR2 is SVGIG (reference sequence). CDR3 region: CAWSVSQGAYPQHF. The CDR3 coding sequence is TGTGCCTGGAGTGTCTCACAGGGCGCATATCCCCAGCATTTT.

The chain employs TRBV2 and TRBJ1-1; D uncertain. The germline gives CDR1 SNHLY, CDR2 FYNNEI. CDR3 length equals 12 residues. V shed 11 bases and J shed 0 bases, with 10 bases lying between them. CDR3 amino acids: CAEAGMNTEAFF. CDR3 DNA: TGTGCCGAGGCGGGGATGAACACTGAAGCTTTCTTT.

The chain links TRBV7-8 to TRBJ1-1; unclear D gene. This CDR3 is built from 15 residues. V shed 0 bases and J shed 5 bases, with 13 bases lying between them. Germline CDR1 is SGHVS and CDR2 is FQNEAQ. This chain's CDR3 is CASSLAVGQWTEAFF. For the CDR3, the DNA is TGTGCCAGCAGCTTAGCGGTAGGGCAGTGGACTGAAGCTTTCTTT.

The rearrangement links TRBV7-9 to TRBJ2-1; 7 positions match TRBD2. The CDR3 spans 15 residues. Germline trimming cut 5 bases from V and 4 bases from J; bases unmatched to any gene: 8. Germline V CDR1 and CDR2: SEHNR, FQNEAQ (reference sequence). DNA for the CDR3: TGTGCCAGCAGCACTCAAACGGGGGGATACAATGAGCAGTTCTTC. Protein product: CASSTQTGGYNEQFF.

This chain uses TRBV4-3 with TRBJ1-5, with a weak D call TRBD1 (5 bases). Germline V CDR1 and CDR2: LGHNA, YSLEER. The CDR3 totals 15 residues. Trimming removed 0 bases at V and 9 bases at J, with 15 bases between. The CDR3 sequence: CASSQERAGRGPQHF. CDR3 nucleotide sequence: TGCGCCAGCAGCCAAGAGAGGGCAGGGCGAGGGCCCCAGCATTTT.

V and J are TRBV12-3 or TRBV12-4 and TRBJ1-2; D call uncertain. V gave up 5 bases and J gave up 8 bases, with 12 bases separating them. The CDR3 has 12 residues. In nucleotides, the CDR3 is TGTGCCAGCAGTCAACCGCGGTGGGGCTACACCTTC. It is translated as CASSQPRWGYTF.

The chain uses TRBV24-1 and TRBJ1-6; 8 bases match TRBD1. Losses at the gene ends were 5 bases for V and 4 bases for J; bases not matched to a gene: 6. The CDR3 has 16 residues. The germline V gene encodes CDR1 KGHDR and CDR2 SFDVKD. CDR3 loop: CATSGTGTGYNSPLHF. DNA of the CDR3: TGTGCCACCAGTGGAACTGGGACAGGATATAATTCACCCCTCCACTTT.